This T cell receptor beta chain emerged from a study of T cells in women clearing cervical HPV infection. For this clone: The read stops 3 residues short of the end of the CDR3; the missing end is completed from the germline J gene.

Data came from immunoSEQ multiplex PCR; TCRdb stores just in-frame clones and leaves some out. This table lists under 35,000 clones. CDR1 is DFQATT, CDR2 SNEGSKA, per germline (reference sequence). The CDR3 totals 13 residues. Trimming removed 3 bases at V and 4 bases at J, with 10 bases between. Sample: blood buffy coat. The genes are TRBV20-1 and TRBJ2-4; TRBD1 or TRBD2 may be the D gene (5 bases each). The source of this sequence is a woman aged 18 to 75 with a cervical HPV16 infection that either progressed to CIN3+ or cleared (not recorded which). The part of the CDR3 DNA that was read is TGCAGTGCTAGCGAGGGGCTAAAAAACATT. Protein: CSASEGLKNI. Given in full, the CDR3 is CSASEGLKNIQYF.